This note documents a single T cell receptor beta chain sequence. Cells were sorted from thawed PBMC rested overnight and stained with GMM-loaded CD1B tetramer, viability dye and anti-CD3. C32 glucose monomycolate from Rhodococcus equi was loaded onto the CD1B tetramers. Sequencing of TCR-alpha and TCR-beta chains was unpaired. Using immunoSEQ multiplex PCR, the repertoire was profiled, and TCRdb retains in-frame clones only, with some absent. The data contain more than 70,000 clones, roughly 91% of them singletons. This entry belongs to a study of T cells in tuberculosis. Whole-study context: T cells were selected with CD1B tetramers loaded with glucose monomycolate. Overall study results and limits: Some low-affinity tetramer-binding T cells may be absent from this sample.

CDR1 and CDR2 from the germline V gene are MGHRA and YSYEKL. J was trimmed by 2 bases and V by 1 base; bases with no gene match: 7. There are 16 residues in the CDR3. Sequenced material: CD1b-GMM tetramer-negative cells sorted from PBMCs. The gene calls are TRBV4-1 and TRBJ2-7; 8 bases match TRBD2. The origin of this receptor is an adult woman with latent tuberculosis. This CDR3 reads CASSQVERGPPYEQYF. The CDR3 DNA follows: TGCGCCAGCAGCCAAGTTGAGCGGGGGCCTCCCTACGAGCAGTACTTC.